This TCR beta chain was observed in a study of T cell repertoires in cytomegalovirus infection. Overall study context: Shared public TCR beta signatures pointed to both CMV infection and a matching HLA type. Overall study results and limits: Carriers of CMV and the relevant HLA type were discriminated by public TCR beta frequency. HLA-C-restricted TCR beta clonotypes specific for CMV led the ex vivo response.

V was shortened by 2 bases and J by 7 bases, with 11 bases between the two germline ends. The CDR3 is 14 residues long. CDR1 SGHVS and CDR2 FNYEAQ come from the germline V gene. TCRdb itself ran the reads through MiXCR, one entry per CDR3 protein. The table records about 480,000 distinct CDR3 sequences, roughly a third of them present only once. This clonotype was detected only a few times. The antigen remains undetermined. The sequencing here drew on cultured PBMCs, taken from culture after CMV antigen stimulation. The clonotype comes from a human donor in good health (CMV status not recorded). Some clones in this sample may be carry-over from other donors' samples. The V and J genes are TRBV7-6 and TRBJ2-2; tentatively, D is TRBD1 or TRBD2 (5 bases each). The CDR3 nucleotides are TGTGCCAGCAGCTTATGGGGGTACGACGGGGAGCTGTTTTTT. It codes for CASSLWGYDGELFF.